The source of this T cell receptor beta chain is a study of CD8 T cells in ankylosing spondylitis. General study points: Ankylosing spondylitis blood seemed to carry a telltale TCR beta motif made of fewer than 10 highly homologous variants. There were earlier reports of some motif variants in reactive arthritis synovial fluid and blood.

This clonotype was seen repeatedly, ten times or more. Its antigen is unidentified. TCRdb called the 5' RACE reads again in MiXCR, with one record for every CDR3 protein. Counted here are 200,000 to 250,000 distinct CDR3 sequences, around a tenth occurring once; the ten biggest clones make up roughly 6.8%. This CDR3 has 14 residues. The V end was cut by 2 bases, the J end by 2 bases, with 8 bases between. Germline assignment: CDR1 SGHRS and CDR2 YFSETQ. This clonotype was sampled from a male donor with ankylosing spondylitis or in good health (not recorded which). V and J are TRBV5-1 and TRBJ2-1; D is possibly TRBD2 (6 bases). The specimen was blood, either unsorted or a sorted T cell fraction (not recorded which). The CDR3 loop reads CASSLIAAYNEQFF. CDR3 DNA: TGCGCCAGCAGCTTAATAGCGGCCTACAATGAGCAGTTCTTC.